A single sample gave rise to the 18 T cell receptor beta chains below, sequenced in a study of T cell repertoires in cytomegalovirus infection. Via MiXCR, TCRdb re-called the reads, giving one row per CDR3 protein. The data show approximately 910,000 distinct CDR3 sequences, approximately 31% seen once. No cognate antigen is known for these TCRs. Sequencing used cultured CD8+ T cells from PBMCs, obtained from culture after CMV antigen stimulation. Receptor source: a human donor in good health (CMV status not recorded). Some clones in this sample may be carry-over from other donors' samples.

The gene calls are TRBV6-4 and TRBJ2-7, with 7 bases identical to TRBD1. The CDR3 length is 11 residues. Germline CDR1 and CDR2: MRHNA and SNTAGT. The J segment lost 5 bases and the V segment lost 9 bases, leaving 4 bases of the junction unmatched. CDR3 region: CASPDRDEQYF. CDR3 in DNA: TGTGCCAGTCCTGACAGGGACGAGCAGTACTTC.

The CDR3 loop reads CASSQGAQGGGETQYF. The CDR3 DNA sequence: TGTGCCAGCAGCCAGGGAGCGCAGGGCGGGGGAGAGACCCAGTACTTC. The J gene is TRBJ2-5, the V gene TRBV7-6; 7 nucleotides match TRBD2. The germline V gene has CDR1 SGHVS and CDR2 FNYEAQ. The V and J ends lost 5 bases and 4 bases, in that order; junction bases with no gene match: 13. The CDR3 loop spans 16 amino acids.

The chain combines TRBV6-1 with TRBJ1-2, with a weak D call TRBD1 (5 bases). The CDR3 covers 12 residues. Per the germline V gene, CDR1 is MNHNS and CDR2 is SASEGT. V was cut by 5 bases and J by 9 bases, with 13 bases left in between. CDR3 sequence reads: CASSMDTSRYTF. CDR3 DNA sequence: TGTGCCAGCAGTATGGACACATCCCGCTACACCTTC.

In its sample, this clonotype was seen a few times. The chain links TRBV7-9 to TRBJ1-2; D unclear. Germline lookup yields CDR1 SEHNR and CDR2 FQNEAQ (reference sequence). The CDR3 is made up of 15 amino acids. V was trimmed by 0 bases and J by 0 bases, leaving 8 bases between them. CDR3 sequence: CASSLAPGTNYGYTF. The CDR3 coding sequence is TGTGCCAGCAGCTTAGCGCCCGGAACTAACTATGGCTACACCTTC.

This clonotype was observed a handful of times. The chain couples TRBV6-5 to TRBJ2-3, with D uncertain. V was shortened by 0 bases and J by 2 bases, with 12 bases between the two germline ends. The V gene's germline CDR1 is MNHEY and CDR2 SVGAGI. This CDR3 is 16 amino acids long. CDR3 coding DNA: TGTGCCAGCAGTTACTCCCTGGATTTTCTCACAGATACGCAGTATTTT. Translating gives CASSYSLDFLTDTQYF.

This clonotype was seen ten or more times. The rearrangement links TRBV7-2 to TRBJ2-5, with TRBD2 as a possible D gene (6 bases). From germline, CDR1 is SGHTA and CDR2 FQGNSA. V lost 4 bases and J lost 5, with 14 bases in between. The CDR3 spans 14 residues. CDR3 sequence reads: CASSSGGLLETQYF. The CDR3 bases are TGTGCCAGCAGCTCCGGGGGACTGTTGGAGACCCAGTACTTC.

The chain combines TRBV2 with TRBJ2-5; D remains ambiguous. The V and J ends lost 4 bases and 13 bases respectively, with 10 bases between them. This CDR3 comprises 10 residues. In germline, CDR1 is SNHLY, CDR2 FYNNEI. This CDR3 is CASSGAAPYF. Here the CDR3 DNA reads TGTGCCAGCAGTGGGGCAGCGCCGTACTTC.

The chain employs TRBV27 and TRBJ2-1; D may be TRBD1 (5 bases). Trimming left V 5 bases short and J 1 base short, with 15 bases between. Germline CDR1 and CDR2: MNHEY and SMNVEV (reference sequence). This CDR3 is 16 amino acids long. The DNA of the CDR3 is TGTGCCAGCAGTACCTTGACAGTGTTTTCCTACAATGAGCAGTTCTTC. Amino acids: CASSTLTVFSYNEQFF.

The chain's CDR3 is CASKDDSLTDTQYF. CDR3 bases: TGTGCCAGCAAGGACGACTCCCTCACAGATACGCAGTATTTT. The chain uses TRBV25-1 and TRBJ2-3; D gene uncertain. Germline CDR1 MGHDK, CDR2 SYGVNS. This CDR3 region has 14 residues. V was clipped by 7 bases and J by 2 bases, with 13 bases between them.

The rearrangement links TRBV19 to TRBJ1-1, with D uncertain. Per germline, CDR1 LNHDA and CDR2 SQIVND (reference sequence). Trimming took 3 bases from V and 3 from J, leaving 11 bases between them. This CDR3 has 14 residues. CDR3 in amino acids: CASSMRYKDTEAFF. The CDR3 region has the DNA TGTGCCAGTAGTATGAGGTATAAGGACACTGAAGCTTTCTTT.

This chain joins TRBV19 and TRBJ1-1; possibly TRBD1 for D (5 bases). V was cut by 6 bases and J by 6 bases, with 14 bases left in between. In germline, CDR1 is LNHDA, CDR2 SQIVND (reference sequence). This CDR3 comprises 13 residues. The CDR3, as DNA: TGTGCCAGTAGCGAAAAAGGGGCGCCTGAAGCTTTCTTT. The encoded protein is CASSEKGAPEAFF.

This clonotype showed up just a few times. The J gene is TRBJ2-1, the V gene TRBV6-6; TRBD1 is a possible D gene (6 bases). The CDR3 has 16 amino acids. Trimming cost V 3 bases and J 3 bases, with 15 bases left between them. In germline, CDR1 is MNHNY, CDR2 SVGAGI (reference sequence). The CDR3 sequence: CASSYGEQGFYNEQFF. In DNA form, the CDR3 reads TGTGCCAGCAGTTATGGGGAACAGGGCTTCTACAATGAGCAGTTCTTC.

Here the CDR3 DNA reads TGTGCCAGTAGTATGGGGAGCCTTGGGGAGCAGTACGTC. Amino acid sequence: CASSMGSLGEQYV. This chain joins TRBV19 and TRBJ2-7; maybe TRBD2 (5 bases). Germline-derived CDR1 and CDR2 are LNHDA and SQIVND (reference sequence). Trimming left V 3 bases short and J 7 bases short, with 13 bases between. This CDR3 spans 13 amino acids.

The gene calls are TRBV25-1 and TRBJ1-1; D unresolved. CDR3 length equals 13 residues. Germline assignment: CDR1 MGHDK and CDR2 SYGVNS. V was shortened by 1 base and J by 1 base, with 4 bases between the two germline ends. The CDR3 spells CASSESQNTEAFF. In DNA form, the CDR3 reads TGTGCCAGCAGTGAATCCCAGAACACTGAAGCTTTCTTT.

The chain uses TRBV25-1 and TRBJ2-7; D is perhaps TRBD1 (6 bases). The CDR3 covers 14 residues. Germline-derived CDR1 and CDR2 are MGHDK and SYGVNS. Trimming pared 1 base from V and 9 bases from J, leaving 16 bases between. CDR3 protein: CASSESNREGVQYV. CDR3 bases: TGTGCCAGCAGTGAATCCAACAGGGAAGGTGTGCAGTACGTC.

The chain joins TRBV10-3 to TRBJ1-4; no clear D. V lost 2 bases and J lost 8, with 9 bases in between. The CDR3 is made up of 13 amino acids. CDR1 and CDR2 (germline): ENHRY, SYGVKD. The CDR3 nucleotides are TGTGCCATCAGTGAGACAATCGGCGAAAAACTGTTTTTT. Translation gives CAISETIGEKLFF.

Regarding this clonotype: At one boundary the junction diverges from the germline segment, which might be a read error. The chain has TRBV6-6 and TRBJ1-3; no clear D gene. The germline V gene has CDR1 MNHNY and CDR2 SVGAGI (reference sequence). This CDR3 spans 15 amino acids. The CDR3 nucleotides read TGTGCCAACAGTTACGGGCCCGATCTGCCAAACACCATATATTTT. Translation: CANSYGPDLPNTIYF.

The chain is built from TRBV19 and TRBJ2-3; tentatively, D is TRBD2 (6 bases). There are 11 residues in the CDR3. The germline CDR1 and CDR2 sequences are LNHDA and SQIVND (reference sequence). V gave up 7 bases and J gave up 6 bases, with 8 bases separating them. The CDR3 bases are TGTGCCAGTAAGGGACTTGATACGCAGTATTTT. It encodes CASKGLDTQYF. The full variable domain, completed using reference TRBV19 and TRBJ2-3, is DGGITQSPKYLFRKEGQNVTLSCEQNLNHDAMYWYRQDPGQGLRLIYYSQIVNDFQKGDIAEGYSVSREKKESFPLTVTSAQKNPTAFYLCASKGLDTQYFGPGTRLTVL.